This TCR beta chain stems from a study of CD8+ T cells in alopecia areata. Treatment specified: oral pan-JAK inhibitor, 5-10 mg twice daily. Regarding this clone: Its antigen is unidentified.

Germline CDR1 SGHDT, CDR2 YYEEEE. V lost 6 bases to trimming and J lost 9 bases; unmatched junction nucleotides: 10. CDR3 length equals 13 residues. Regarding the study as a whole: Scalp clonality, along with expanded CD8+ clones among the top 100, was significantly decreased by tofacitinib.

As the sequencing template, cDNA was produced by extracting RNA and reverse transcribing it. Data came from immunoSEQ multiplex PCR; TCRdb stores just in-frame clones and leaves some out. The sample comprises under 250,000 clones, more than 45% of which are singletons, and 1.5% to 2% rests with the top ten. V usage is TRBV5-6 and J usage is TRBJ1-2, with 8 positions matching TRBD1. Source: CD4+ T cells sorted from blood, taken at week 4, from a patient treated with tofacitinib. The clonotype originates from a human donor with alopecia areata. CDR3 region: CASTLQTGDRYTF. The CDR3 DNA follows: TGTGCCAGCACCCTCCAGACAGGGGATCGCTACACCTTC. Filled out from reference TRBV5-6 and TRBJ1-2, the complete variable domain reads DAGVTQSPTHLIKTRGQQVTLRCSPKSGHDTVSWYQQALGQGPQFIFQYYEEEERQRGNFPDRFSGHQFPNYSSELNVNALLLGDSALYLCASTLQTGDRYTFGSGTRLTVV.